These 27 T cell receptor beta chains originate from one sample sequenced in a study of blood T cell repertoires in COVID-19. TCRdb's copy holds only in-frame clones and misses some; the assay was immunoSEQ multiplex PCR. The table lists around 400,000 clones, nearly 90% of them singletons. Sequenced material: PBMCs or T cells enriched from blood (not recorded which). The receptors stem from a young woman who had recovered from COVID-19.

This clone was detected only a few times. The V and J genes are TRBV4-1 and TRBJ2-2; 7 bases fit TRBD2. Germline lookup yields CDR1 MGHRA and CDR2 YSYEKL. After removal of 1 base from V and 5 bases from J, the junction contained 7 bases not matched to a gene. The CDR3 totals 16 residues. CDR3 nucleotides: TGCGCCAGCAGCCAAGCTGGCGGGGGATGGACCGGGGAGCTGTTTTTT. Translation: CASSQAGGGWTGELFF.

This chain joins TRBV30 and TRBJ1-2; D is unclear. Deletions cut 0 bases from V and 3 bases from J, with 17 bases between. From germline, CDR1 is GTSNPN and CDR2 SVGIG (reference sequence). The length of the CDR3 is 16 residues. This CDR3 is CAWSVFLGSSDYGYTF. In DNA, the CDR3 is TGTGCCTGGAGTGTATTTCTAGGTTCTTCAGACTATGGCTACACCTTC.

Concerning this clone: An end of the junction differs from the germline gene, which may be a read error. This chain uses TRBV19 with TRBJ1-5, with no clear D. The CDR3 extends over 14 amino acids. CDR1 is LNHDA and CDR2 is SQIVND in the germline V gene (reference sequence). CDR3 DNA sequence: TGTGCCGGTAGCCCCGGGATTCGGGATCAGCCCCAGCATTTT. Protein product: CAGSPGIRDQPQHF. The full variable domain, its missing parts supplied by reference TRBV19 and TRBJ1-5, is DGGITQSPKYLFRKEGQNVTLSCEQNLNHDAMYWYRQDPGQGLRLIYYSQIVNDFQKGDIAEGYSVSREKKESFPLTVTSAQKNPTAFYLCAGSPGIRDQPQHFGDGTRLSIL.

The J gene is TRBJ1-5, the V gene TRBV19; unclear D gene. This CDR3 region has 14 residues. V gave up 4 bases and J gave up 5 bases, with 12 bases separating them. CDR1 and CDR2 from the germline V gene are LNHDA and SQIVND (reference sequence). The CDR3 is CASSTPRRDQPQHF. CDR3 DNA sequence: TGTGCCAGTAGTACACCTAGGAGGGATCAGCCCCAGCATTTT.

J is TRBJ1-2 and V is TRBV12-5; 10 nucleotides match TRBD1. Germline lookup yields CDR1 LGHNT and CDR2 FRNRAP. The CDR3 is made up of 14 amino acids. V lost 8 bases, J lost 4 bases, and 7 bases stayed unmatched. CDR3 nucleotides: TGTGCTAGTACCGGGACAGGGGCTTTCTATGGCTACACCTTC. Translating it yields CASTGTGAFYGYTF.

The chain is built from TRBV10-1 and TRBJ2-2, with TRBD1 matching over 7 bases. V shed 0 bases, J shed 0 bases, and the junction held 4 bases outside the gene matches. The CDR3 spans 17 residues. Germline V lookup: CDR1 WNHNN, CDR2 SYGVQD (reference sequence). CDR3 sequence: CASSESLDRANTGELFF. The DNA for the CDR3 is TGCGCCAGCAGTGAGTCCTTAGACAGGGCGAACACCGGGGAGCTGTTTTTT.

The chain is built from TRBV4-2 and TRBJ2-1, with D unresolved. Germline V gene sequence: CDR1 LGHNA, CDR2 YNFKEQ. Trimming removed 1 base from V and 5 bases from J, with 6 bases in between. The CDR3 extends over 13 amino acids. CDR3 sequence reads: CASSQVLHNEQFF. CDR3 DNA sequence: TGTGCCAGCAGCCAAGTCCTTCACAATGAGCAGTTCTTC.

This chain connects TRBV4-3 to TRBJ2-2, with 10 bases matching TRBD1. The CDR3 consists of 17 residues. Looked up from germline, CDR1 is LGHNA and CDR2 is YSLEER. V gave up 2 bases and J gave up 2 bases; unmatched junction bases: 5. DNA of the CDR3: TGCGCCAGCAGCCAAAACCCGACAGGGGGCAACACCGGGGAGCTGTTTTTT. This codes for CASSQNPTGGNTGELFF.

The V call is TRBV27, the J call TRBJ2-7; possible D gene TRBD2, 6 bases. CDR3 length: 13 amino acids. The germline V and J ends were trimmed by 3 bases and 1 base, with 7 bases remaining between them. Germline V gene data show CDR1 as MNHEY and CDR2 as SMNVEV (reference sequence). CDR3 residues: CASSFSGSYEQYF. CDR3 sequence (DNA): TGTGCCAGCAGTTTCAGCGGGTCCTACGAGCAGTACTTC.

The chain is built from TRBV7-8 and TRBJ2-7, with a tentative D call TRBD1 (5 bases). The CDR3 sequence is 14 residues long. Germline V gene sequence: CDR1 SGHVS, CDR2 FQNEAQ. V was clipped by 5 bases and J by 4 bases, with 15 bases between them. The CDR3 spells CASSAVRTTYEQYF. In DNA form, the CDR3 reads TGTGCCAGCAGCGCAGTCCGGACAACTTACGAGCAGTACTTC.

This clone was seen just once. The J gene is TRBJ2-1, the V gene TRBV18; D not certain. The ends were cut back, 2 bases at V and 9 bases at J, with 11 bases in the middle. The CDR3 is made up of 13 amino acids. Looked up from germline, CDR1 is KGHSH and CDR2 is LQKENI. CDR3 coding DNA: TGTGCCAGCTCACCAGGAGAGAGTGGTGAGCAGTTCTTC. Encoded protein: CASSPGESGEQFF.

This clone has a single count. The rearrangement uses TRBV24-1 and TRBJ1-1; TRBD1 is a possible D gene (6 bases). This CDR3 spans 16 amino acids. Germline V gene sequence: CDR1 KGHDR, CDR2 SFDVKD. The germline V and J ends were trimmed by 3 bases and 5 bases, with 18 bases remaining between them. CDR3 residues: CATSDPGEARGTEAFF. The CDR3 region has the DNA TGTGCCACCAGTGATCCCGGGGAAGCGAGGGGGACTGAAGCTTTCTTT.

This clone occurred once. The chain uses TRBV29-1 and TRBJ2-2; perhaps TRBD1 as D (5 bases). Germline-derived CDR1 and CDR2 are SQVTM and ANQGSEA. The length of the CDR3 is 13 residues. The V and J ends lost 5 bases and 0 bases respectively, with 7 bases between them. CDR3 loop: CSVRQSNTGELFF. CDR3 nucleotide sequence: TGCAGCGTTCGACAGTCGAACACCGGGGAGCTGTTTTTT.

V usage is TRBV30 and J usage is TRBJ2-7, with D possibly TRBD1 on 6 matching bases. CDR1 GTSNPN and CDR2 SVGIG come from the germline V gene (reference sequence). V was cut by 1 base and J by 5 bases, with 12 bases left in between. The CDR3 totals 13 residues. The CDR3 coding sequence is TGTGCCTGGAGTGAAACAGGGCCCGACGAGCAGTACTTC. It is translated as CAWSETGPDEQYF.

V and J are TRBV7-9 and TRBJ2-5; 8 nucleotides align to TRBD2. Trimming cost V 1 base and J 6 bases; bases outside gene matches: 4. Per the germline V gene, CDR1 is SEHNR and CDR2 is FQNEAQ (reference sequence). The CDR3 is 14 residues long. The CDR3 region has the DNA TGTGCCAGCAGCTTAGATCGGGAGGGAAAGACCCAGTACTTC. It is translated as CASSLDREGKTQYF. Full variable domain (missing parts from reference TRBV7-9 and TRBJ2-5): DTGVSQNPRHKITKRGQNVTFRCDPISEHNRLYWYRQTLGQGPEFLTYFQNEAQLEKSRLLSDRFSAERPKGSFSTLEIQRTEQGDSAMYLCASSLDREGKTQYFGPGTRLLVL.

The V call is TRBV27, the J call TRBJ1-2; TRBD1 matches at 7 bases. The CDR3 runs to 13 residues. Germline values: CDR1 MNHEY, CDR2 SMNVEV (reference sequence). V shed 3 bases, J shed 8 bases, and the junction held 6 bases outside the gene matches. The CDR3 reads CASSFRDSRGYTF. In DNA form, the CDR3 reads TGTGCCAGCAGTTTCCGGGACAGCCGGGGCTACACCTTC.

The chain couples TRBV13 to TRBJ1-1; D not certain. Germline loops: CDR1 PRHDT, CDR2 FYEKMQ (reference sequence). Deletions cut 5 bases from V and 4 bases from J, with 14 bases between. This CDR3 has 14 residues. The CDR3 sequence is CASSPPRGSTEAFF. The CDR3 bases are TGTGCCAGCAGCCCGCCCCGGGGAAGCACTGAAGCTTTCTTT.

The V call is TRBV30, the J call TRBJ1-6; 8 positions agree with TRBD1. The ends lost 4 bases at V and 12 bases at J; junction bases unmatched: 14. This CDR3 contains 15 residues. CDR1 is GTSNPN and CDR2 is SVGIG in the germline V gene (reference sequence). The CDR3, as DNA: TGTGCCTGGACTTGGGCCGGGACAGGATCGTTACCCCTCCACTTT. It codes for CAWTWAGTGSLPLHF.

DNA of the CDR3: TGTGCCAGCAGCTCGATAGCTCCAAGCTCCTACAATGAGCAGTTCTTC. Its translation is CASSSIAPSSYNEQFF. The gene calls are TRBV7-9 and TRBJ2-1; no reliable D call. Germline V CDR1 and CDR2: SEHNR, FQNEAQ (reference sequence). V lost 4 bases, J lost 0 bases, and 13 bases lay in between. CDR3 length: 16 residues.

The V gene is TRBV6-5, the J gene TRBJ2-5; TRBD2 aligns across 7 bases. CDR1 and CDR2 (germline): MNHEY, SVGAGI. The junction had 13 bases not matched to a gene; V was cut back by 10 bases and J by 5 bases. The CDR3 extends over 14 amino acids. The CDR3 DNA reads TGTGCCACCGGGGAGGGAGCGTTGCAGGAGACCCAGTACTTC. This codes for CATGEGALQETQYF.

The chain recombines TRBV5-4 with TRBJ2-5; 12 bases are shared with TRBD2. With V trimmed by 4 bases and J by 5 bases, 6 bases remained unmatched. Germline V gives CDR1 SGHNT, CDR2 YYREEE (reference sequence). CDR3 length: 15 amino acids. The CDR3 region has the DNA TGTGCCAGCAGCGACTCTAGCGGGGGGGTGGAGACCCAGTACTTC. It specifies CASSDSSGGVETQYF.

The chain combines TRBV2 with TRBJ2-1, with D possibly being TRBD2 (5 bases). Germline lookup yields CDR1 SNHLY and CDR2 FYNNEI. The CDR3 has 14 residues. V lost 9 bases and J 7 bases, leaving 19 bases between the germline ends. In nucleotides, the CDR3 is TGTGCCAGGGACTTTTCTCAAGAGCGTAATGAGCAGTTCTTC. Its translation is CARDFSQERNEQFF. Full variable domain (outside the CDR3, taken from reference TRBV2 and TRBJ2-1): EPEVTQTPSHQVTQMGQEVILRCVPISNHLYFYWYRQILGQKVEFLVSFYNNEISEKSEIFDDQFSVERPDGSNFTLKIRSTKLEDSAMYFCARDFSQERNEQFFGPGTRLTVL.

The chain combines TRBV19 with TRBJ1-5, with 10 positions matching TRBD1. Trimming took 8 bases from V and 5 from J; bases not matched to a gene: 9. CDR3 length: 15 amino acids. Germline CDR1 reads LNHDA; CDR2 reads SQIVND (reference sequence). The DNA of the CDR3 is TGTGCCAGTTCCTCGACAGGGGGCGGCTATCAGCCCCAGCATTTT. It is translated as CASSSTGGGYQPQHF.

The gene calls are TRBV19 and TRBJ1-3; D is uncertain. V was clipped by 2 bases and J by 0 bases, with 8 bases between them. CDR3 length: 15 amino acids. Germline V gene data show CDR1 as LNHDA and CDR2 as SQIVND (reference sequence). CDR3 region: CASSISSSSGNTIYF. CDR3 nucleotides: TGTGCCAGTAGTATATCATCGAGCTCTGGAAACACCATATATTTT.

This clone was counted once. The chain employs TRBV29-1 and TRBJ1-2; D gene uncertain. The CDR3 sequence is 12 residues long. Trimming stripped 7 bases from V and 2 bases from J, with 11 bases between. Germline V CDR1 and CDR2: SQVTM, ANQGSEA. DNA of the CDR3: TGCAGCGCCCAGTCGTCCAACTATGGCTACACCTTC. Translating gives CSAQSSNYGYTF.

This rearrangement joins TRBV7-2 to TRBJ1-4, with 8 bases that match TRBD1. This CDR3 is built from 17 residues. Germline CDR1 is SGHTA and CDR2 is FQGNSA. Trimming at V came to 5 bases and at J to 1 base, leaving 9 bases not matched to a gene. Here the CDR3 DNA reads TGTGCCAGCAGCGCGTCGGCTGGACAGGGAACTAATGAAAAACTGTTTTTT. Its protein product is CASSASAGQGTNEKLFF.

J is TRBJ2-5 and V is TRBV27; 7 bases are shared with TRBD2. V lost 6 bases and J lost 5; bases outside the gene matches: 12. The CDR3 has 15 amino acids. Looked up from germline, CDR1 is MNHEY and CDR2 is SMNVEV (reference sequence). The chain's CDR3 is CASRGRDEGGETQYF. DNA for the CDR3: TGTGCCAGCAGGGGCCGGGACGAGGGAGGGGAGACCCAGTACTTC.